What follows describes a single T cell receptor (beta chain). The antigen is not known. This record belongs to a study of shared clonotypes between healthy human individuals. CD8 cells regarded as naive lacked CD45RO, were positively chosen for CCR7, and omitted terminally differentiated effector memory CD45RA+ cells. Study observations and caveats: Donor scarcity curtailed the genetic and exposure-history diversity represented herein.

Germline assignment: CDR1 MDHEN and CDR2 SYDVKM. V dropped 6 bases and J dropped 5 bases, with 14 bases sitting between them. The CDR3 extends over 13 amino acids. The method was immunoSEQ multiplex PCR; TCRdb's version includes in-frame clones alone and lacks a portion of them. In the table there are about 610,000 clones, 96% of which are singletons. The V and J genes are TRBV28 and TRBJ2-7; the D gene is possibly TRBD1 (6 bases). The clonotype was recovered from a woman aged 25 to 45 in good health. What was sequenced was naive CD8+ T cells sorted from blood. CDR3 coding DNA: TGTGCCAGCAGGCCGCAGGGGTTCAACGAGCAGTACTTC. As protein: CASRPQGFNEQYF. The entire variable domain, with the rest obtained from reference TRBV28 and TRBJ2-7, is as follows: DVKVTQSSRYLVKRTGEKVFLECVQDMDHENMFWYRQDPGLGLRLIYFSYDVKMKEKGDIPEGYSVSREKKERFSLILESASTNQTSMYLCASRPQGFNEQYFGPGTRLTVT.